This TCR beta chain emerged from a study of cytomegalovirus exposure and HLA in healthy donors. General study results and limits: As confirmed in vitro, a few CMV-associated chains were specific for CMV antigens. TCR beta chains associated with HLA were, in a later analysis, more clonally expanded than equally common others. TCR beta sequences numbering under 20,000 were associated with HLA alleles at 0.05 false discovery rate in a later analysis. Researchers counted some 150 TCR beta chains as cytomegalovirus-associated.

The PCR had 60 Vbeta and 13 Jbeta primers. Produced via immunoSEQ multiplex PCR; TCRdb's table is partial and in-frame only. The sample has fewer than 140,000 clones, over 70% seen once. A note on this clone: Its specificity is unknown.

The ends lost 3 bases at V and 6 bases at J; junction bases unmatched: 7. The CDR3 is made up of 15 amino acids. In germline, CDR1 is LNHDA, CDR2 SQIVND (reference sequence). The chain couples TRBV19 to TRBJ2-1; TRBD2 agrees at 8 bases. The sequence derives from a boy under 18 in good health and CMV-seronegative. The specimen sequenced was PBMCs. The CDR3 DNA reads TGTGCCAGTAGTATGTCAAGCGGGAGAGGCAATGAGCAGTTCTTC. Amino acids: CASSMSSGRGNEQFF.